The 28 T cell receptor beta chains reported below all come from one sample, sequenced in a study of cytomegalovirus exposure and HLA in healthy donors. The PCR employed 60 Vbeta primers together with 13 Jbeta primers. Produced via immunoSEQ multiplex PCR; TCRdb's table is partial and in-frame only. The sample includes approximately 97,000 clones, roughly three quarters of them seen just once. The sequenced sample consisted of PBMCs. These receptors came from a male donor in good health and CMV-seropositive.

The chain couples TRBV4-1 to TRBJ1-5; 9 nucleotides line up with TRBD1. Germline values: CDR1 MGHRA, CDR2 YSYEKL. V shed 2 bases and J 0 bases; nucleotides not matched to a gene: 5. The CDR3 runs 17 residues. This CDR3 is CASSQPGQGYSNQPQHF. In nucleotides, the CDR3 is TGCGCCAGCAGCCAACCGGGACAGGGTTATAGCAATCAGCCCCAGCATTTT.

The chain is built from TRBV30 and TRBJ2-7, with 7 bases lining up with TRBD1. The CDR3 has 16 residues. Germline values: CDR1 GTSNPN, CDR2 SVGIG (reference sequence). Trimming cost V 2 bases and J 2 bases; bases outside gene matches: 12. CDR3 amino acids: CAWSPRQGRRPYEQYF. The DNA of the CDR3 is TGTGCCTGGAGTCCCCGACAGGGCCGGAGACCCTACGAGCAGTACTTC.

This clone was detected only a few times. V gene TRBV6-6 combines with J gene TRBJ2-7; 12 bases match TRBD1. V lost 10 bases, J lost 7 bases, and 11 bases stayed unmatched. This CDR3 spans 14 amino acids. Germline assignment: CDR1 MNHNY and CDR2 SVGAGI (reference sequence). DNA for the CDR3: TGTGCCACGAAGGGACAGGGGGCTCTAGGGGAGCAGTACTTC. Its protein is CATKGQGALGEQYF.

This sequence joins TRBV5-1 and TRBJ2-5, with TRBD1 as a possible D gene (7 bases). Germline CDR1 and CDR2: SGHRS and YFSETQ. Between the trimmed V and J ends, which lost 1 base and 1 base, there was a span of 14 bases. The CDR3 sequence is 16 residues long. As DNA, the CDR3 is TGCGCCAGCAGCTTGACGGCGGGGACAGTCCAAGAGACCCAGTACTTC. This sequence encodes CASSLTAGTVQETQYF.

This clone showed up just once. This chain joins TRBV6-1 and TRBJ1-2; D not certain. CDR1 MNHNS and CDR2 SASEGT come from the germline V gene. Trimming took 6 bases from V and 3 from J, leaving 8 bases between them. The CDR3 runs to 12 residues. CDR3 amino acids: CASRATDYGYTF. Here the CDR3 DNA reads TGTGCCAGCAGGGCTACAGACTATGGCTACACCTTC.

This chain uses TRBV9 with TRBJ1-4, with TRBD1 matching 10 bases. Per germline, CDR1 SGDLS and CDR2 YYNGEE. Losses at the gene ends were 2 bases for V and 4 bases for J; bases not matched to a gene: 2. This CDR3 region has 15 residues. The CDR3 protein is CASSVRDRGNEKLFF. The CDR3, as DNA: TGTGCCAGCAGCGTCCGGGACAGGGGTAATGAAAAACTGTTTTTT.

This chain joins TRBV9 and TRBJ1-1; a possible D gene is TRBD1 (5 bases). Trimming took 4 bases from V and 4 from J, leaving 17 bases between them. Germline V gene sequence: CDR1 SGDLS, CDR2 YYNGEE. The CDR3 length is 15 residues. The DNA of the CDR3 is TGTGCCAGCAGCCCAACTCAGGGTTTTCGCACTGAAGCTTTCTTT. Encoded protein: CASSPTQGFRTEAFF.

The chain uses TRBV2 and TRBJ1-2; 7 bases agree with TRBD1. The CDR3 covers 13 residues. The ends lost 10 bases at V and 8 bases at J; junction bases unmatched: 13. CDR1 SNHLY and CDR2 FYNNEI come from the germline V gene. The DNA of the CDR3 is TGTGCCACAGGGGGGCCTACACCAGGGGGCTACACCTTC. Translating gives CATGGPTPGGYTF. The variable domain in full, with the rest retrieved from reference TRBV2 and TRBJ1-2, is EPEVTQTPSHQVTQMGQEVILRCVPISNHLYFYWYRQILGQKVEFLVSFYNNEISEKSEIFDDQFSVERPDGSNFTLKIRSTKLEDSAMYFCATGGPTPGGYTFGSGTRLTVV.

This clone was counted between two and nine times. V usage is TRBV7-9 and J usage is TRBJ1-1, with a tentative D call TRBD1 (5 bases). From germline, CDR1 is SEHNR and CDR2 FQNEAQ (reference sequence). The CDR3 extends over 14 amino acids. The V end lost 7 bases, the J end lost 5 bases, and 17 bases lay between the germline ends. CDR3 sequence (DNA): TGTGCCAGCAACAAGCCCAGGGCCGGGACTGAAGCTTTCTTT. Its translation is CASNKPRAGTEAFF. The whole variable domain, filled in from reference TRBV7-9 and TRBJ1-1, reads DTGVSQNPRHKITKRGQNVTFRCDPISEHNRLYWYRQTLGQGPEFLTYFQNEAQLEKSRLLSDRFSAERPKGSFSTLEIQRTEQGDSAMYLCASNKPRAGTEAFFGQGTRLTVV.

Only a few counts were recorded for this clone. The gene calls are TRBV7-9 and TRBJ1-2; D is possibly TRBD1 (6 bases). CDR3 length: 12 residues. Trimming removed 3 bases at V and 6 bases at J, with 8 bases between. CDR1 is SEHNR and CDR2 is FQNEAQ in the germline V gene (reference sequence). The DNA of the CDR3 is TGTGCCAGCAGCTTGGACAGCAATGGCTACACCTTC. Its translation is CASSLDSNGYTF.

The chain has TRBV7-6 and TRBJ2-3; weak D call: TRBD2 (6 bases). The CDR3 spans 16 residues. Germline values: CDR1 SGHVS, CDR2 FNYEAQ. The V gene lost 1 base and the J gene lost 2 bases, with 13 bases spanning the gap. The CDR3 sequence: CASSLVAESFTDTQYF. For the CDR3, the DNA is TGTGCCAGCAGCTTAGTAGCGGAATCTTTCACAGATACGCAGTATTTT.

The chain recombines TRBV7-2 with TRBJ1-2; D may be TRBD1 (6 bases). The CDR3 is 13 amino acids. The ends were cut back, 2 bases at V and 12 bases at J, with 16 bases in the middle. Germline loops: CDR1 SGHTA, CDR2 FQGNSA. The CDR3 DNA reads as TGTGCCAGCAGCTTACTCCCGGACAGATTGAACACCTTC. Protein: CASSLLPDRLNTF. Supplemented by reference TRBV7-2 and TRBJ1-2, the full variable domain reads GAGVSQSPSNKVTEKGKDVELRCDPISGHTALYWYRQSLGQGLEFLIYFQGNSAPDKSGLPSDRFSAERTGGSVSTLTIQRTQQEDSAVYLCASSLLPDRLNTFGSGTRLTVV.

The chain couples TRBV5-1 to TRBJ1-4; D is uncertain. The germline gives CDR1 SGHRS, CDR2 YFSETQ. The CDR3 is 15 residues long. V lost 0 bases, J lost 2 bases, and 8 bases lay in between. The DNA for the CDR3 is TGCGCCAGCAGCTTGGGAGGGAGTACTAATGAAAAACTGTTTTTT. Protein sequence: CASSLGGSTNEKLFF.

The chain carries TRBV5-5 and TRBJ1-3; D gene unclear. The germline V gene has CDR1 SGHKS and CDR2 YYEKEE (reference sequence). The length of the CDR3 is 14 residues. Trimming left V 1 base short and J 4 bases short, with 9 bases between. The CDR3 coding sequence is TGTGCCAGCAGCTTGAACAACAACGGAAACACCATATATTTT. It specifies CASSLNNNGNTIYF.

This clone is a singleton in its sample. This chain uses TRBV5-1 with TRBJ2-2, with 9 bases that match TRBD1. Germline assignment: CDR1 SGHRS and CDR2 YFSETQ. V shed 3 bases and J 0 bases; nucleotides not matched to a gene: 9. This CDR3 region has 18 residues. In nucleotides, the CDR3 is TGCGCCAGCAGCTCGGCTCCCGGGACAGGGACGAACACCGGGGAGCTGTTTTTT. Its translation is CASSSAPGTGTNTGELFF.

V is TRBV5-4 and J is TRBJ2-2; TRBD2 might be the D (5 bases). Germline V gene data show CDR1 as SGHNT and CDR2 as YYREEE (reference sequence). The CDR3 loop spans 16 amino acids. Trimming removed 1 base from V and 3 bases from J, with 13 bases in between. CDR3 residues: CASSLKSVGDTGELFF. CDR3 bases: TGTGCCAGCAGCTTGAAGTCAGTCGGGGACACCGGGGAGCTGTTTTTT.

The DNA of the CDR3 is TGTGCCAGCAGCTGGGGGCAGAACACTGAAGCTTTCTTT. It encodes CASSWGQNTEAFF. The rearrangement joins TRBV5-5 to TRBJ1-1; perhaps TRBD1 as D (6 bases). The germline V and J ends were trimmed by 3 bases and 1 base, with 7 bases remaining between them. CDR1 is SGHKS and CDR2 is YYEKEE in the germline V gene (reference sequence). The CDR3 loop spans 13 amino acids.

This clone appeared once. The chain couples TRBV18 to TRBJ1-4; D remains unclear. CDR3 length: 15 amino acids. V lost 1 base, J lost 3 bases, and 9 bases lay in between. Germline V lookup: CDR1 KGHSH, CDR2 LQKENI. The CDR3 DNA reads TGTGCCAGCTCACCACAATCAGGCTCTAATGAAAAACTGTTTTTT. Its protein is CASSPQSGSNEKLFF.

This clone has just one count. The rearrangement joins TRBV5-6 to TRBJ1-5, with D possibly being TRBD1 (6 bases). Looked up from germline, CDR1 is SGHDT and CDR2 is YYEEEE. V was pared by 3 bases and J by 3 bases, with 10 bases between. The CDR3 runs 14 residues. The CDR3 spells CASSSSGVNQPQHF. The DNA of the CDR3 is TGTGCCAGCAGCTCGTCAGGGGTCAATCAGCCCCAGCATTTT.

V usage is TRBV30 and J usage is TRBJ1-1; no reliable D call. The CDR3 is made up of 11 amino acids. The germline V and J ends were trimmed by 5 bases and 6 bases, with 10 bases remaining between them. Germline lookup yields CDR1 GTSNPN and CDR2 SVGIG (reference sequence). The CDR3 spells CAWAGDSEAFF. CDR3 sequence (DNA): TGTGCCTGGGCGGGAGACTCTGAAGCTTTCTTT.

In DNA form, the CDR3 reads TGTGCCAGCAGCTTAGAGAGGAGACTAGCGGGGGTCCAAGAGACCCAGTACTTC. Residues: CASSLERRLAGVQETQYF. The chain is built from TRBV7-9 and TRBJ2-5, with 12 bases lining up with TRBD2. Germline V lookup: CDR1 SEHNR, CDR2 FQNEAQ (reference sequence). CDR3 length equals 18 residues. With 1 base clipped from V and 1 base from J, the junction kept 7 bases outside the gene matches.

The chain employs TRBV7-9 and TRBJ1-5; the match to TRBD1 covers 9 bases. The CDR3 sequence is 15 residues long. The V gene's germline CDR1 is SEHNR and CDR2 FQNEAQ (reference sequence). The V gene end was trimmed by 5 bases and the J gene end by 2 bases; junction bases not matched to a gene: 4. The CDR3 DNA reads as TGTGCCAGCAGCGCCGGGACAGGGCGCAATCAGCCCCAGCATTTT. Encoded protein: CASSAGTGRNQPQHF.

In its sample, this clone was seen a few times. The CDR3 DNA reads TGTGCCAGTAGTATAGTTGGCACGGGGGAGCAGTACTTC. Protein sequence: CASSIVGTGEQYF. This sequence joins TRBV19 and TRBJ2-7; D possibly corresponds to TRBD2 (5 bases). The CDR3 contains 13 residues. V was shortened by 1 base and J by 7 bases, with 11 bases between the two germline ends. Germline values: CDR1 LNHDA, CDR2 SQIVND (reference sequence). The complete variable domain, with remaining parts taken from reference TRBV19 and TRBJ2-7, reads DGGITQSPKYLFRKEGQNVTLSCEQNLNHDAMYWYRQDPGQGLRLIYYSQIVNDFQKGDIAEGYSVSREKKESFPLTVTSAQKNPTAFYLCASSIVGTGEQYFGPGTRLTVT.

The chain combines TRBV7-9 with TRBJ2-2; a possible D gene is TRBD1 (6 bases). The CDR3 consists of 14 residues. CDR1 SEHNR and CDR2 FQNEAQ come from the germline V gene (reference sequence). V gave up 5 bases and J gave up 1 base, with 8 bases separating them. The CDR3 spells CASSPDRNTGELFF. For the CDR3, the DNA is TGTGCCAGCAGCCCGGACAGGAACACCGGGGAGCTGTTTTTT.

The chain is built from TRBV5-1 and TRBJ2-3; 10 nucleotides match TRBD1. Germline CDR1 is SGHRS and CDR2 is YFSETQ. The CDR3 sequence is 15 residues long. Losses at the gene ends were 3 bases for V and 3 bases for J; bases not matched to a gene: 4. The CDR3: CASSYQGQGTDTQYF. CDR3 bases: TGCGCCAGCAGCTACCAGGGACAGGGGACAGATACGCAGTATTTT.

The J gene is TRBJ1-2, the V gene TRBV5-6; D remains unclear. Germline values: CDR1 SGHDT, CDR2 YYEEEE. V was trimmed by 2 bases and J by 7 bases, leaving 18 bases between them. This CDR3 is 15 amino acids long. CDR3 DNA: TGTGCCAGCAGCTTCGTGACAAGCTCGACTAGTGGCTACACCTTC. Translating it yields CASSFVTSSTSGYTF.

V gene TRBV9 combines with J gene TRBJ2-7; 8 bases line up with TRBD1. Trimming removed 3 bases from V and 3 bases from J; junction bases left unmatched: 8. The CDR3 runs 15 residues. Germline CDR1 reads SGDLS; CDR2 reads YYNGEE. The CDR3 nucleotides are TGTGCCAGCAGCGCGGGCGGGACAGGAATCTACGAGCAGTACTTC. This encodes CASSAGGTGIYEQYF.

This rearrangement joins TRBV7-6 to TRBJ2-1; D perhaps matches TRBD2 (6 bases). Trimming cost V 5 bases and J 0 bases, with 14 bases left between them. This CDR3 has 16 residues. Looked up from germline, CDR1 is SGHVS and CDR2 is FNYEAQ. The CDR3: CASSAYRGSSYNEQFF. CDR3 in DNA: TGTGCCAGCAGCGCCTATCGGGGGAGCTCCTACAATGAGCAGTTCTTC. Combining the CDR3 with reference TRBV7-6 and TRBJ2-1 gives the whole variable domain GAGVSQSPRYKVTKRGQDVALRCDPISGHVSLYWYRQALGQGPEFLTYFNYEAQQDKSGLPNDRFSAERPEGSISTLTIQRTEQRDSAMYRCASSAYRGSSYNEQFFGPGTRLTVL.